Detailed here is one T cell receptor beta chain. This record belongs to a study of blood T cell repertoires in COVID-19. For the study at large: Italy, Spain and the United States were the sources of the convalescent and acute COVID-19 samples. In each case, the material was cDNA or gDNA derived from T cells, B-cell-depleted T cells, or PBMCs.

Original handling: Reference gene primer amplification gave nucleated cell count estimates. Using immunoSEQ multiplex PCR, the repertoire was profiled, and TCRdb retains in-frame clones only, with some absent. D and trimming were read from the DNA, whereas the V and J calls and clone size are those reported in that table. There are about 140,000 clones in the sample; 80% to 85% occur only once, and 3% to 4.5% lies in the top ten. The CDR3 is made up of 14 amino acids. After removal of 4 bases from V and 7 bases from J, the junction contained 8 bases not matched to a gene. CDR1 and CDR2 from the germline V gene are SGHRS and YFSETQ.

The chain is built from TRBV5-1 and TRBJ2-1; TRBD2 matches at 7 bases. The source of this sequence is an older woman with acute or convalescent COVID-19. Sequencing was performed on peripheral blood. The CDR3 nucleotides are TGCGCCAGCAGCCCCGGACTAGTTGATAATGAGCAGTTCTTC. It yields the protein CASSPGLVDNEQFF.